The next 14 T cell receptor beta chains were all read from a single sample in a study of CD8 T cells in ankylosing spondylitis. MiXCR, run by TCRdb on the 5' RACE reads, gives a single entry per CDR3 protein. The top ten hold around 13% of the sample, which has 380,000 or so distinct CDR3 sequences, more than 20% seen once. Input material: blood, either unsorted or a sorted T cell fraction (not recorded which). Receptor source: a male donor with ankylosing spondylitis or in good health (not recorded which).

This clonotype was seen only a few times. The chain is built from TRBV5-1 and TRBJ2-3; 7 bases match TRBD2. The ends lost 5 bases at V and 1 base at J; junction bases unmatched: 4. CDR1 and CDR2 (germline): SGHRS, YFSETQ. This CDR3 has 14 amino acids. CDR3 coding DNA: TGCGCCAGCAGGGAGGGAGGGGGCACAGATACGCAGTATTTT. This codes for CASREGGGTDTQYF.

CDR3 residues: CSARQGGTGEQYF. The CDR3 DNA is TGCAGTGCTAGACAGGGGGGGACGGGGGAGCAGTACTTC. The rearrangement joins TRBV20-1 to TRBJ2-7, with D possibly being TRBD1 or TRBD2 (7 bases each). V lost 2 bases and J lost 7, with 15 bases in between. This CDR3 spans 13 amino acids. Germline-derived CDR1 and CDR2 are DFQATT and SNEGSKA (reference sequence).

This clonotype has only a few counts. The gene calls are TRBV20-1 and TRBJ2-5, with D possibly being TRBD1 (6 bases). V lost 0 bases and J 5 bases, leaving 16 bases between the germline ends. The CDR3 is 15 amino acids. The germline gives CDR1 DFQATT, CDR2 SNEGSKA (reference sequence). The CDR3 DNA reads TGCAGTGCTAGAGAGGACAGAGACCTTGGGGAGACCCAGTACTTC. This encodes CSAREDRDLGETQYF.

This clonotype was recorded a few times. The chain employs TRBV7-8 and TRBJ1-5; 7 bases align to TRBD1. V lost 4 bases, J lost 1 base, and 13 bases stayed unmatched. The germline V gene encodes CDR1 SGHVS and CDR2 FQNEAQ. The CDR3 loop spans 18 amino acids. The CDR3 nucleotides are TGTGCCAGCAGCTCACGGCCCACAGGGGTAGAAAGCAATCAGCCCCAGCATTTT. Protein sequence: CASSSRPTGVESNQPQHF.

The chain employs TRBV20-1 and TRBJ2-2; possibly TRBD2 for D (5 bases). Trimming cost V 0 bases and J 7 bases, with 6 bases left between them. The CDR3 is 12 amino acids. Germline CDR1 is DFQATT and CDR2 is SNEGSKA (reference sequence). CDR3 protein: CSARDGNGELFF. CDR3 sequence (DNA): TGCAGTGCTAGAGACGGGAACGGGGAGCTGTTTTTT.

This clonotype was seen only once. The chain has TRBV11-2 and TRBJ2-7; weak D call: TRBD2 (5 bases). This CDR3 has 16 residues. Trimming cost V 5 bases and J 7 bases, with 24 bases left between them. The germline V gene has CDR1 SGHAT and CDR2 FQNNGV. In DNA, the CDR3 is TGTGCCAGCAGCCACGGGGAGTGGACGCCCCGGAGTGAGCAGTACTTC. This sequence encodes CASSHGEWTPRSEQYF. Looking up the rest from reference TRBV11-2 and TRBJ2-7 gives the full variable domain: EAGVAQSPRYKIIEKRQSVAFWCNPISGHATLYWYQQILGQGPKLLIQFQNNGVVDDSQLPKDRFSAERLKGVDSTLKIQPAKLEDSAVYLCASSHGEWTPRSEQYFGPGTRLTVT.

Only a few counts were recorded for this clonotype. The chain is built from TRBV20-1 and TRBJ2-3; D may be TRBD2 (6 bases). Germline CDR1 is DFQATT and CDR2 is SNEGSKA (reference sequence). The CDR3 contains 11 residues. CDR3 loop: CSAWGGDTQYF. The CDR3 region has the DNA TGCAGCGCATGGGGAGGCGATACGCAGTATTTT.

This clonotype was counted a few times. The CDR3: CAWSGTPGTGELFF. The CDR3 DNA reads as TGTGCCTGGAGCGGGACCCCGGGCACCGGGGAGCTGTTTTTT. V is TRBV30 and J is TRBJ2-2, with D possibly called TRBD1 or TRBD2 (5 bases each). There are 14 residues in the CDR3. V gave up 3 bases and J gave up 4 bases, with 12 bases separating them. Looked up from germline, CDR1 is GTSNPN and CDR2 is SVGIG (reference sequence).

This CDR3 is CSARGTGDQGEQYF. The CDR3 DNA follows: TGCAGTGCCCGAGGGACAGGGGACCAAGGTGAGCAGTACTTC. The chain links TRBV20-1 to TRBJ2-7; 10 nucleotides agree with TRBD1. Unmatched junction bases numbered 12, after V lost 6 bases and J lost 7 bases. The CDR3 has 14 residues. The germline CDR1 and CDR2 sequences are DFQATT and SNEGSKA (reference sequence).

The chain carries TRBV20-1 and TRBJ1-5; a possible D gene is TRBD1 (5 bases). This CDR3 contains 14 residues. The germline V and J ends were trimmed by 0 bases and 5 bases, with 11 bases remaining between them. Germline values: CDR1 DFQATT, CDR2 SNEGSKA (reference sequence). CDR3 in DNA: TGCAGTGCTAGAGATACCGGCAGGGATCAGCCCCAGCATTTT. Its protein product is CSARDTGRDQPQHF.

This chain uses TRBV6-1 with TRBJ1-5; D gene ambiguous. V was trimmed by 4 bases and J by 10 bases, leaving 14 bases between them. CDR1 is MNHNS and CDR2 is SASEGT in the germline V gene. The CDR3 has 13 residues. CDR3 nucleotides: TGTGCCAGCAGTGCCAATACATGGAAACCCCAGCATTTT. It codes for CASSANTWKPQHF.

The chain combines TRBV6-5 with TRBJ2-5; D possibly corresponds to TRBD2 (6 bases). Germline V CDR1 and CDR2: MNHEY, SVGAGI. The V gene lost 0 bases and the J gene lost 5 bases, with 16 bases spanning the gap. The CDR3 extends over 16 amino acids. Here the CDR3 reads CASSYSRQGGPETQYF. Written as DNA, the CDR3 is TGTGCCAGCAGTTACTCCCGTCAGGGAGGTCCGGAGACCCAGTACTTC.

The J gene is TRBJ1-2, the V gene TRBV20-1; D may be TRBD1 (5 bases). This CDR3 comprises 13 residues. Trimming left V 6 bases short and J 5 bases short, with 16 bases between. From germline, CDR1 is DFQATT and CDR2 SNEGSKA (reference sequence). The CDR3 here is CSAGRGVLYGYTF. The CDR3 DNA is TGCAGTGCCGGAAGGGGTGTATTGTATGGCTACACCTTC.

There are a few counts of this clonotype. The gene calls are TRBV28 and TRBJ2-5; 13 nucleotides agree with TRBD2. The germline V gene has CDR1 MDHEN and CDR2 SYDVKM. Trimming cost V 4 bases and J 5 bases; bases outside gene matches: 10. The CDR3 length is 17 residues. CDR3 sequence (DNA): TGTGCCAGCAGTTCCCGTGGACTAGCGGGGGAGGGGGAGACCCAGTACTTC. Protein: CASSSRGLAGEGETQYF.